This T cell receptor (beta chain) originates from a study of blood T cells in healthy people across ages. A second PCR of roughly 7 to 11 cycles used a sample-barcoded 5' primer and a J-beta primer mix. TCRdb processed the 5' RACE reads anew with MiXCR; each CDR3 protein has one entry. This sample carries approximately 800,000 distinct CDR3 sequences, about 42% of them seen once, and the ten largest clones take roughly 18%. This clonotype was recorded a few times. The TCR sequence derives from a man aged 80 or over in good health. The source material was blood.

CDR3 loop: CASSPDSFPNSYEQYF. CDR3 DNA sequence: TGCGCCAGCAGCCCCGATAGTTTCCCCAACTCCTACGAGCAGTACTTC. The chain is built from TRBV5-1 and TRBJ2-7; D is ambiguous. CDR1 SGHRS and CDR2 YFSETQ come from the germline V gene. This CDR3 contains 16 residues. The V end was cut by 4 bases, the J end by 0 bases, with 17 bases between.